A selection of T cell receptor beta chains follows, all from one sample in a study of shared T cell receptors in the human thymus. This table comes from immunoSEQ multiplex PCR, and its TCRdb copy is limited to in-frame clones, with some not included. The sample has some 700,000 clones, over 75% seen once. These same records also appear under a second study, on human thymus T cells.

The source material was thymocytes. The receptor set was obtained from a boy younger than two with a congenital heart defect. Each CDR3 is given with its conserved first and last residue. D genes are given only for firm matches. The listing skips clone size in some rows; elsewhere it reads once, few, many or a size class.

>NA|TRBJ1-5|TRBV27|NA|13
CASAGSGGQPQHF
TGTGCCAGCGCAGGGTCGGGCGGTCAGCCCCAGCATTTT
>TRBD2|TRBJ2-5|TRBV7-3|NA|15
CASSPCGRSQETQYF
TGTGCCAGCAGCCCTTGCGGGAGGTCTCAAGAGACCCAGTACTTC
>NA|TRBJ2-2|TRBV27|NA|16
CASSSRRETSPGELFF
TGTGCCAGCAGTTCCCGGAGGGAAACTTCCCCCGGGGAGCTGTTTTTT
>NA|TRBJ2-1|TRBV6-6|NA|15
CASRFAEAPYNEQFF
TGTGCCAGCAGGTTCGCGGAGGCCCCCTACAATGAGCAGTTCTTC
>NA|TRBJ1-5|TRBV30|NA|14
CAWSVRGSNQPQHF
TGTGCCTGGAGTGTGCGGGGTAGCAATCAGCCCCAGCATTTT
>TRBD2|TRBJ2-1|TRBV4-2|NA|17
CASSQVVGILAGGLLVF
TGTGCCAGCAGCCAAGTTGTGGGGATATTGGCGGGAGGCTTACTAGTCTTC
>TRBD1|TRBJ2-7|TRBV5-4|NA|15
CASSSGGTGHYEQYF
TGTGCCAGCAGCTCGGGTGGGACAGGACACTACGAGCAGTACTTC
>TRBD2|TRBJ2-3|TRBV13|NA|20
CASSPRDGTSGRQEGDTQYF
TGTGCCAGCAGCCCGAGAGATGGGACTAGCGGGAGGCAGGAGGGAGATACGCAGTATTTT
>TRBD2|TRBJ2-1|TRBV2|few|16
CASRCQSAGDYNEQFF
TGTGCCAGCAGATGCCAGTCAGCGGGAGATTACAATGAGCAGTTCTTC
>TRBD2|TRBJ2-1|TRBV29-1|NA|15
CSVGLAGNPYNEQFF
TGCAGCGTTGGACTAGCGGGGAACCCCTACAATGAGCAGTTCTTC
>TRBD1|TRBJ1-5|TRBV4-2|NA|19
CASSQRPPVGTGSNQPQHF
TGTGCCAGCAGCCAAAGGCCCCCCGTCGGGACAGGGAGTAATCAGCCCCAGCATTTT
>TRBD1|TRBJ2-2|TRBV6-5|NA|15
CASSYGTDRSRELFF
TGTGCCAGCAGTTACGGGACAGATAGGAGTCGGGAGCTGTTTTTT
>NA|TRBJ2-3|TRBV7-9|NA|14
CASSLALKGDTQYF
TGTGCCAGCAGCTTAGCTTTGAAGGGGGATACGCAGTATTTT
>NA|TRBJ2-7|TRBV11-1|NA|16
CASSPGVYRDMYEQYF
TGTGCCAGCAGCCCGGGCGTCTACCGGGACATGTACGAGCAGTACTTC
>TRBD1|TRBJ1-2|TRBV9|NA|14
CASSPRGQVVGYTF
TGTGCCAGCAGCCCCCGCGGACAGGTTGTGGGCTACACCTTC
>NA|TRBJ2-7|TRBV6-6|once|15
CASSRGQNLTYEQYF
TGTGCCAGCAGCCGCGGACAGAACCTAACCTACGAGCAGTACTTC
>TRBD2|TRBJ2-5|TRBV11-2|once|15
CASSVREGPAETQYF
TGTGCCAGCAGCGTTCGGGAGGGCCCTGCTGAGACCCAGTACTTC
>NA|TRBJ1-1|TRBV7-8|NA|21
CASSSDPRAVAQVKVNTEAFF
TGTGCCAGCAGCTCGGATCCCAGGGCAGTGGCCCAGGTGAAGGTGAACACTGAAGCTTTCTTT
>TRBD2|TRBJ2-6|TRBV5-1|NA|21
CASSFRFRTSGRGKGANVLTF
TGCGCCAGCAGCTTCCGTTTCCGGACTAGCGGGAGAGGTAAAGGGGCCAACGTCCTGACTTTC
>NA|TRBJ1-1|TRBV18|NA|14
CASSWTIKNTEAFF
TGTGCCAGCTCTTGGACAATCAAGAACACTGAAGCTTTCTTT
>TRBD1|TRBJ2-7|TRBV27|NA|15
CASRRTGEASYEQYF
TGTGCCAGCAGAAGGACAGGGGAGGCGTCCTACGAGCAGTACTTC
>TRBD1|TRBJ2-6|TRBV6-4|NA|14
CASSGGAGANVLTF
TGTGCCAGCTCAGGGGGCGCTGGGGCCAACGTCCTGACTTTC
>TRBD1|TRBJ2-5|TRBV5-4|NA|15
CASSWGRGPVETQYF
TGTGCCAGCAGCTGGGGCAGGGGGCCAGTAGAGACCCAGTACTTC